Below, 15 T cell receptor beta chains from the same sample are listed, as sequenced in a study of blood T cell repertoires in COVID-19. This table comes from immunoSEQ multiplex PCR, and its TCRdb copy is limited to in-frame clones, with some not included. The table has 140,000 to 150,000 clones, more than 70% seen once. Sequencing input: peripheral blood. The receptors originated from a man aged 60-69 years with active or convalescent COVID-19.

Many counts were recorded for this clone. The V call is TRBV3-1 (or the pseudogene TRBV3-2), the J call TRBJ2-7; tentatively, D is TRBD2 (6 bases). V was trimmed by 2 bases and J by 3 bases, leaving 11 bases between them. Germline-derived CDR1 and CDR2 are LGHDT and YNNKEL (reference sequence). The CDR3 totals 14 residues. CDR3 protein: CASSQNRRGYEQYF. CDR3 sequence (DNA): TGTGCCAGCAGCCAAAATAGGCGGGGCTACGAGCAGTACTTC.

This clone was seen more than once but under ten times. The chain combines TRBV28 with TRBJ2-6; 9 bases match TRBD1. Germline V gene data show CDR1 as MDHEN and CDR2 as SYDVKM. The CDR3 has 17 residues. J was trimmed by 4 bases and V by 4 bases; bases with no gene match: 8. The CDR3 is CASSSPRTGAGANVLTF. The DNA of the CDR3 is TGTGCCAGCAGTTCCCCTCGGACAGGGGCCGGGGCCAACGTCCTGACTTTC.

The chain is built from TRBV19 and TRBJ2-7; 7 bases map to TRBD2. Germline CDR1 is LNHDA and CDR2 is SQIVND (reference sequence). V shed 3 bases, J shed 1 base, and the junction held 6 bases outside the gene matches. The CDR3 is 15 residues long. CDR3 region: CASSIGGSGSYEQYF. CDR3 nucleotides: TGTGCCAGTAGTATCGGCGGGAGCGGTTCCTACGAGCAGTACTTC.

The chain uses TRBV3-1 (or the pseudogene TRBV3-2) and TRBJ1-2; perhaps TRBD1 as D (5 bases). Trimming cost V 4 bases and J 7 bases, with 10 bases left between them. Germline V gene lookup returns CDR1 LGHDT and CDR2 YNNKEL (reference sequence). The CDR3 consists of 12 residues. In DNA, the CDR3 is TGTGCCAGCAGCCCTCCAGGGATTGGCTACACCTTC. It is translated as CASSPPGIGYTF.

This chain links TRBV6-5 with TRBJ1-5; D might be TRBD1 (5 bases). Trimming took 5 bases from V and 0 from J, leaving 11 bases between them. This CDR3 comprises 15 residues. The germline CDR1 and CDR2 sequences are MNHEY and SVGAGI. The CDR3 loop is CASSPRGVSNQPQHF. The DNA of the CDR3 is TGTGCCAGCAGTCCACGGGGGGTTAGCAATCAGCCCCAGCATTTT.

The J gene is TRBJ2-3, the V gene TRBV2; 7 nucleotides align to TRBD1. The CDR3 sequence is 14 residues long. The germline CDR1 and CDR2 sequences are SNHLY and FYNNEI. J lost 6 bases, V lost 6 bases, and 9 bases had no gene match. The CDR3 nucleotides are TGTGCCAGCAGGAGGACAGGCCCTGGCGATACGCAGTATTTT. Protein product: CASRRTGPGDTQYF.

This clone has just one count. V gene TRBV28 combines with J gene TRBJ1-4, with D possibly TRBD1 on 6 matching bases. V was cut by 5 bases and J by 6 bases, with 13 bases left in between. CDR3 length: 14 amino acids. The germline CDR1 and CDR2 sequences are MDHEN and SYDVKM. The CDR3 coding sequence is TGTGCCAGCAGTCGGACAGCGGTGGATGAAAAACTGTTTTTT. The encoded protein is CASSRTAVDEKLFF.

The CDR3 sequence: CATSERQTSQYF. The CDR3 DNA reads as TGTGCCACCAGTGAAAGACAGACCTCACAGTATTTT. The genes are TRBV24-1 and TRBJ2-3; maybe TRBD1 (5 bases). The germline V and J ends were trimmed by 4 bases and 12 bases, with 13 bases remaining between them. From germline, CDR1 is KGHDR and CDR2 SFDVKD. The CDR3 sequence is 12 residues long.

This sequence joins TRBV28 and TRBJ1-5, with TRBD1 identical over 7 bases. Per germline, CDR1 MDHEN and CDR2 SYDVKM. V shed 5 bases, J shed 4 bases, and the junction held 5 bases outside the gene matches. The CDR3 consists of 14 residues. CDR3 coding DNA: TGTGCCAGCAGTCTGACAGGGAAAAATCAGCCCCAGCATTTT. Protein product: CASSLTGKNQPQHF.

This clone was found a few times. CDR3 sequence: CASCTPAASGAYEQYF. CDR3 DNA: TGTGCCAGCTGCACACCCGCCGCTAGCGGAGCCTACGAGCAGTACTTC. The chain uses TRBV27 and TRBJ2-7, with 7 nucleotides matching TRBD2. V lost 8 bases, J lost 2 bases, and 15 bases stayed unmatched. Per the germline V gene, CDR1 is MNHEY and CDR2 is SMNVEV (reference sequence). The CDR3 extends over 16 amino acids.

As DNA, the CDR3 is TGTGCCAGCAGCCCAACCGGGACAGGGGTTACTCAGCAGTACTTC. It codes for CASSPTGTGVTQQYF. This chain links TRBV7-8 with TRBJ2-7; TRBD1 aligns across 10 bases. This CDR3 has 15 residues. V was pared by 5 bases and J by 8 bases, with 12 bases of the junction left unmatched. Germline V gene sequence: CDR1 SGHVS, CDR2 FQNEAQ.

J is TRBJ1-1 and V is TRBV6-6, with TRBD1 matching over 11 bases. This CDR3 is 15 amino acids long. The germline gives CDR1 MNHNY, CDR2 SVGAGI (reference sequence). Losses at the gene ends were 2 bases for V and 6 bases for J; bases not matched to a gene: 5. Here the CDR3 reads CASSYVPGQGAEAFF. The CDR3 coding sequence is TGTGCCAGCAGTTACGTCCCGGGACAGGGGGCTGAAGCTTTCTTT.

This clone came up many times. The chain links TRBV5-4 to TRBJ1-2, with 10 bases that match TRBD1. V lost 5 bases to trimming and J lost 9 bases; unmatched junction nucleotides: 7. This CDR3 spans 13 amino acids. Germline V gene lookup returns CDR1 SGHNT and CDR2 YYREEE (reference sequence). The CDR3 loop reads CASRSGTGVSYTF. The CDR3 DNA reads TGTGCCAGCAGATCCGGGACAGGGGTTAGCTACACCTTC.

This chain connects TRBV7-8 to TRBJ1-5; a weak D match, TRBD1 (6 bases). The germline gives CDR1 SGHVS, CDR2 FQNEAQ. The CDR3 totals 17 residues. Trimming removed 5 bases from V and 4 bases from J, with 21 bases in between. CDR3 loop: CASSPKQGTPQNQPQHF. CDR3 DNA sequence: TGTGCCAGCAGCCCGAAGCAGGGGACGCCTCAGAATCAGCCCCAGCATTTT.

V and J are TRBV5-4 and TRBJ2-7, with a weak D call TRBD1 (5 bases). Germline CDR1 is SGHNT and CDR2 is YYREEE (reference sequence). V lost 2 bases to trimming and J lost 6 bases, with 9 bases between them. The CDR3 contains 12 residues. CDR3 nucleotides: TGTGCCAGCAGCTTTGACAGCCTCGAGCAGTACTTC. It codes for CASSFDSLEQYF.